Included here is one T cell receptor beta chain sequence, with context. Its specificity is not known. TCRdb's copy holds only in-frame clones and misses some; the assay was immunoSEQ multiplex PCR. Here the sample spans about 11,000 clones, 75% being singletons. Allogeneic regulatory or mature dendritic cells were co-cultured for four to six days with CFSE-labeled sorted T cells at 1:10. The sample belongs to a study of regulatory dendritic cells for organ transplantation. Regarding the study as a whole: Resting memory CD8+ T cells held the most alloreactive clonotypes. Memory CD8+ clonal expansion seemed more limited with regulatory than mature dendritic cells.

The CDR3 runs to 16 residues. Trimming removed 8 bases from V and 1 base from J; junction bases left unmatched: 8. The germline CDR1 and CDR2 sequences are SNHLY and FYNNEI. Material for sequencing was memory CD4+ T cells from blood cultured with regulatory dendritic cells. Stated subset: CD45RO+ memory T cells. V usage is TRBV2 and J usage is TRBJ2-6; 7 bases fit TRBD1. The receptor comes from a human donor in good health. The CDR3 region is CASARGPISGANVLTF. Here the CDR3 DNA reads TGTGCCAGCGCTAGGGGGCCTATATCTGGGGCCAACGTCCTGACTTTC.